Listed below are T cell receptor beta chains from one sample, sequenced in a study of identical twins. TCRdb independently ran MiXCR on the 5' RACE reads; one entry per CDR3 protein. The data show about 470,000 distinct CDR3 sequences, about 24% seen once. The data also belong to a second study, concerning T cells expressing NK-cell markers.

The source material was CD4+ T cells sorted from blood. The receptors were gathered from a woman between 18 and 29 years old in good health. Each CDR3 is given with its conserved first and last residue. Each record gives: clone size, V gene, J gene, CDR3 protein. Only some rows state a clone size, as once, few, many or a class for expanded clones.

.	TRBV24-1	TRBJ2-3	CATSDDRDFADTQYF
.	TRBV7-8	TRBJ1-1	CASSRGPKMNTEAFF
.	TRBV11-2	TRBJ2-2	CASTPGRGRREGNTGELFF
.	TRBV27	TRBJ2-3	CASKRFPLAGAQDTQYF
.	TRBV7-9	TRBJ1-1	CASSFLADTEAFF
.	TRBV20-1	TRBJ2-7	CSAISQGSPSYEQYF
.	TRBV20-1	TRBJ2-7	CSARLSPAKPEQYF
.	TRBV2	TRBJ2-3	CASWWGLALTDTQYF
.	TRBV20-1	TRBJ2-1	CSARDHKSSYNEQFF
.	TRBV6-4	TRBJ1-6	CASKPTGGYSPLHF
.	TRBV29-1	TRBJ1-4	CSVGDGQINEKLFF
.	TRBV5-6	TRBJ2-1	CASSLELSGQNYNEQFF
.	TRBV12-5	TRBJ2-7	CASGLFSEQYF
.	TRBV30	TRBJ1-4	CAWSFGPTNEKLFF
many	TRBV6-1	TRBJ1-1	CASRGLGGKWFGAFF
.	TRBV12-3/TRBV12-4	TRBJ2-7	CASTSGRSYEQYF
.	TRBV10-2	TRBJ2-4	CATSVGTSGMIDKNIQYF
.	TRBV6-2/TRBV6-3	TRBJ2-7	CASSYLGRNNEQYF
once	TRBV5-1	TRBJ2-5	CASSPQQLQETQYF
.	TRBV12-3/TRBV12-4	TRBJ2-7	CASSPGGGAYEQYF
.	TRBV5-1	TRBJ2-2	CASSSQGSTGELFF
few	TRBV6-6	TRBJ2-1	CASSKGQPEQFF
.	TRBV10-3	TRBJ2-2	CAIQGPATGELFF
.	TRBV7-9	TRBJ1-2	CASSPVNNYGYTF
few	TRBV18	TRBJ2-3	CASSSALPDTQYF
.	TRBV12-3/TRBV12-4	TRBJ2-2	CASRQRDTKNTGELFF
few	TRBV20-1	TRBJ2-1	CSARESGASYNEQFF
many	TRBV5-1	TRBJ2-5	CASYSGVRETQYF
.	TRBV14	TRBJ2-1	CASSPYSGAAPEQFF
few	TRBV29-1	TRBJ2-7	CSVEDGPGYEQYF